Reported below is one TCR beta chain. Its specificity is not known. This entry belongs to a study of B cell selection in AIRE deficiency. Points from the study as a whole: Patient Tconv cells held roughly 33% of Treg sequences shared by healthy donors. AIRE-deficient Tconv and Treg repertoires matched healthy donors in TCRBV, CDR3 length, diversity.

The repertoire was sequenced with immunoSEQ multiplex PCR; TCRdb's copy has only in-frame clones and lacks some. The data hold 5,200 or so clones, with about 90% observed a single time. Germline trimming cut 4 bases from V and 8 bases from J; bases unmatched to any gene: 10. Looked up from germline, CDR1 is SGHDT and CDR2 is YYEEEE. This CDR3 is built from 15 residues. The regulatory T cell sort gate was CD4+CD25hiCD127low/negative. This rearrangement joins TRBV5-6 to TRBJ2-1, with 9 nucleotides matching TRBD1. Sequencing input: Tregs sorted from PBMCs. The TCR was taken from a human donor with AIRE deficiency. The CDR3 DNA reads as TGTGCCAGCAGCCGTCCGGGACAGGGAAAGGATGAGCAGTTCTTC. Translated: CASSRPGQGKDEQFF.